The next 9 T cell receptor beta chains were all read from a single sample in a study of blood T cell repertoires in COVID-19. Assay used: immunoSEQ multiplex PCR; TCRdb lists only in-frame clones, some missing. The profile shows 230,000 or so clones, more than 65% of them singletons. Sequenced input: peripheral blood. All receptors come from a woman in her thirties or forties who had recovered from COVID-19.

The rearrangement uses TRBV25-1 and TRBJ1-5; D not resolved. V was shortened by 4 bases and J by 5 bases, with 12 bases between the two germline ends. The germline V gene has CDR1 MGHDK and CDR2 SYGVNS. CDR3 length: 14 residues. The CDR3: CASSAWQIDQPQHF. CDR3 nucleotides: TGTGCCAGCAGTGCTTGGCAGATCGATCAGCCCCAGCATTTT.

J is TRBJ1-2 and V is TRBV27; D might be TRBD1 (6 bases). V lost 5 bases, J lost 0 bases, and 37 bases lay in between. CDR1 and CDR2 from the germline V gene are MNHEY and SMNVEV (reference sequence). There are 23 residues in the CDR3. The CDR3 DNA sequence: TGTGCCAGCAGTAAAAAACCCGATGGAATGAGGAAAGGGGGTAATTCGGCTAACTATGGCTACACCTTC. It specifies CASSKKPDGMRKGGNSANYGYTF.

The chain recombines TRBV9 with TRBJ2-1; 9 bases are shared with TRBD2. The CDR3 totals 15 residues. The junction had 6 bases not matched to a gene; V was cut back by 4 bases and J by 4 bases. The germline CDR1 and CDR2 sequences are SGDLS and YYNGEE. The CDR3 protein is CASSRSSGKYNEQFF. The CDR3, as DNA: TGTGCCAGCAGCCGATCTAGCGGGAAGTACAATGAGCAGTTCTTC.

This clone has more than one count but fewer than ten. The rearrangement uses TRBV21-1 and TRBJ2-2; no check of the table's D call, TRBD1, against the DNA was made. TRBV21-1 has pseudogene status. The CDR3 contains 16 residues. DNA for the CDR3: TGTGCCAGCAGCAACTATCCAGGGGGGTGGACCGGGGAGCTGTTTTTT. Protein sequence: CASSNYPGGWTGELFF.

The CDR3 loop is CASSLLGSPTEAFF. The CDR3 nucleotides read TGTGCCAGCAGCTTACTGGGCAGCCCGACCGAAGCTTTCTTT. The chain uses TRBV7-3 and TRBJ1-1; no clear D. The CDR3 runs to 14 residues. V was clipped by 2 bases and J by 8 bases, with 15 bases between them. From germline, CDR1 is SGHTA and CDR2 FQGTGA. Full variable domain (outside the CDR3, taken from reference TRBV7-3 and TRBJ1-1): GAGVSQTPSNKVTEKGKYVELRCDPISGHTALYWYRQSLGQGPEFLIYFQGTGAADDSGLPNDRFFAVRPEGSVSTLKIQRTERGDSAVYLCASSLLGSPTEAFFGQGTRLTVV.

This chain connects TRBV6-2 or TRBV6-3 to TRBJ2-3, with D possibly matching TRBD1 (6 bases). The CDR3 has 20 amino acids. V lost 5 bases to trimming and J lost 0 bases, with 27 bases between them. Germline V gene sequence: CDR1 MNHEY, CDR2 SVGEGT. DNA for the CDR3: TGTGCCAGCAGTAGCAGACAGGTACTTCACCAGATTACTAGCACAGATACGCAGTATTTT. Translating it yields CASSSRQVLHQITSTDTQYF.

The rearrangement uses TRBV11-2 and TRBJ2-1; weak D call: TRBD2 (6 bases). Germline V gene sequence: CDR1 SGHAT, CDR2 FQNNGV. The ends were cut back, 6 bases at V and 3 bases at J, with 18 bases in the middle. There are 16 residues in the CDR3. The CDR3 DNA follows: TGTGCCAGCAGTCGGGACTCCCATGGTAGCTACAATGAGCAGTTCTTC. This sequence encodes CASSRDSHGSYNEQFF. The full variable domain, rest sourced from reference TRBV11-2 and TRBJ2-1, is EAGVAQSPRYKIIEKRQSVAFWCNPISGHATLYWYQQILGQGPKLLIQFQNNGVVDDSQLPKDRFSAERLKGVDSTLKIQPAKLEDSAVYLCASSRDSHGSYNEQFFGPGTRLTVL.

In this sample, this clone turned up many times. The V gene is TRBV29-1, the J gene TRBJ1-1; D call uncertain. V was pared by 3 bases and J by 11 bases, with 10 bases between. The CDR3 runs 10 residues. Germline loops: CDR1 SQVTM, CDR2 ANQGSEA. The CDR3 loop reads CSVERMRAFF. The DNA of the CDR3 is TGCAGCGTTGAGAGGATGAGGGCTTTCTTT.

The chain combines TRBV9 with TRBJ2-3, with 7 bases lining up with TRBD1. This CDR3 is 15 amino acids long. With V trimmed by 3 bases and J by 3 bases, 7 bases remained unmatched. From germline, CDR1 is SGDLS and CDR2 YYNGEE. The CDR3 is CASSETGRITDTQYF. DNA of the CDR3: TGTGCCAGCAGCGAGACAGGGAGAATAACAGATACGCAGTATTTT.